This is a list of T cell receptor beta chains from one sample in a study of Ad26.COV2.S vaccination and SARS-CoV-2 variants. The protocol was immunoSEQ multiplex PCR, while the TCRdb copy is restricted to in-frame clones and leaves out a portion. The sample holds hundreds of thousands of clones; about 90% are singletons and the top ten take nearly 1.5%. Sequenced here: peripheral blood, sampled in a trial of Ad26.COV2.S vaccine versus placebo. The receptors were sampled from a person between 18 and 59 years old who received the Ad26.COV2.S COVID-19 vaccine or a placebo. The CDR3 runs from the conserved cysteine through the conserved F or W. The order of the fields is D gene, clone size, J gene, V gene, CDR3 DNA, CDR3 protein. D genes are given only for firm matches. Size tells how often a clone was seen (once, few, many) or the class of an expanded clone, and some rows leave it out.

D gene: TRBD1; clone size: -; J gene: TRBJ2-2; V gene: TRBV25-1; CDR3 DNA: TGTGCCAGCAGTGTGGGGGTGACAGGGATCGGGGAGCTGTTTTTT; CDR3 protein: CASSVGVTGIGELFF
D gene: -; clone size: -; J gene: TRBJ2-3; V gene: TRBV3-1/TRBV3-2; CDR3 DNA: TGTGCCAGCAGCCAGGGCCCGGGGGCCTCCGGGACGCAGTATTTT; CDR3 protein: CASSQGPGASGTQYF
D gene: TRBD1; clone size: once; J gene: TRBJ2-1; V gene: TRBV5-1; CDR3 DNA: TGCGCCAGCAGCTTGGGACAGGGCTCCTACAATGAGCAGTTCTTC; CDR3 protein: CASSLGQGSYNEQFF
D gene: TRBD1; clone size: -; J gene: TRBJ1-6; V gene: TRBV7-6; CDR3 DNA: TGTGCCAGCAGCCTTGGGACAGCAAATTCACCCCTCCACTTT; CDR3 protein: CASSLGTANSPLHF
D gene: -; clone size: -; J gene: TRBJ2-5; V gene: TRBV7-2; CDR3 DNA: TGTGCCAGCAGCTGGGGAAAAGCAGAGACCCAGTACTTC; CDR3 protein: CASSWGKAETQYF
D gene: -; clone size: -; J gene: TRBJ1-5; V gene: TRBV10-3; CDR3 DNA: TGTGCCATCAGTGAGGGTTCAGGTAGCAATCAGCCCCAGCATTTT; CDR3 protein: CAISEGSGSNQPQHF
D gene: TRBD1; clone size: -; J gene: TRBJ1-3; V gene: TRBV18; CDR3 DNA: TGTGCCAGCTCATCAGACAGGGGAGCTGGAAACACCATATATTTT; CDR3 protein: CASSSDRGAGNTIYF
D gene: TRBD2; clone size: -; J gene: TRBJ2-7; V gene: TRBV6-5; CDR3 DNA: TGTGCCAGCAGAAGACTAGCGGGAGAACACGAGCAGTACTTC; CDR3 protein: CASRRLAGEHEQYF
D gene: -; clone size: -; J gene: TRBJ2-5; V gene: TRBV5-1; CDR3 DNA: TGCGCCAGCAGCTTGGAGCAGATTCAAGAGACCCAGTACTTC; CDR3 protein: CASSLEQIQETQYF
D gene: TRBD2; clone size: few; J gene: TRBJ2-7; V gene: TRBV27; CDR3 DNA: TGTGCCAGCAGTTCCGGGATTTGGCGGGGGGGCTACGAGCAGTACTTC; CDR3 protein: CASSSGIWRGGYEQYF
D gene: TRBD2; clone size: -; J gene: TRBJ2-2; V gene: TRBV11-3; CDR3 DNA: TGTGCCAGCACCCCGAGTTCCGGGAGGCCCGGGGAGCTGTTTTTT; CDR3 protein: CASTPSSGRPGELFF
D gene: TRBD2; clone size: -; J gene: TRBJ2-7; V gene: TRBV9; CDR3 DNA: TGTGCCAGCAGCCCTTTATCTTTTAGCGGGAGGGCCGGCGAGCAGTACTTC; CDR3 protein: CASSPLSFSGRAGEQYF
D gene: -; clone size: -; J gene: TRBJ1-5; V gene: TRBV7-2; CDR3 DNA: TGTGCCAGCAGTCCCTTAAGGGCCGGCAATCAGCCCCAGCATTTT; CDR3 protein: CASSPLRAGNQPQHF
D gene: -; clone size: -; J gene: TRBJ2-1; V gene: TRBV20-1; CDR3 DNA: TGCAGTGCTAGAGATTACGGGGAGCAGTTCTTC; CDR3 protein: CSARDYGEQFF
D gene: -; clone size: -; J gene: TRBJ2-1; V gene: TRBV5-1; CDR3 DNA: TGCGCCAGCAGCTTCAACAATGAGCAGTTCTTC; CDR3 protein: CASSFNNEQFF
D gene: TRBD1; clone size: -; J gene: TRBJ1-6; V gene: TRBV19; CDR3 DNA: TGTGCCAGTAGTTCCAAGAGGGACAGTAATTCACCCCTCCACTTT; CDR3 protein: CASSSKRDSNSPLHF
D gene: -; clone size: -; J gene: TRBJ2-5; V gene: TRBV7-9; CDR3 DNA: TGTGCCAGCAGCCTACATGCCAAAGAGACCCAGTACTTC; CDR3 protein: CASSLHAKETQYF
D gene: TRBD2; clone size: -; J gene: TRBJ2-7; V gene: TRBV6-5; CDR3 DNA: TGTGCCAGCACCACCAGCGGGAGGAATGCCGAGCAGTACTTC; CDR3 protein: CASTTSGRNAEQYF
D gene: -; clone size: -; J gene: TRBJ2-1; V gene: TRBV13; CDR3 DNA: TGTGCCAGCAGCGAGGGGGACCACAATGAGCAGTTCTTC; CDR3 protein: CASSEGDHNEQFF
D gene: -; clone size: -; J gene: TRBJ1-4; V gene: TRBV30; CDR3 DNA: TGTGCCTGGAGTGGTTCGGGGACCATCGTTGAAAAACTGTTTTTT; CDR3 protein: CAWSGSGTIVEKLFF
D gene: -; clone size: once; J gene: TRBJ2-3; V gene: TRBV6-5; CDR3 DNA: TGTGCCAGCAGTTATGTTCGAGCCACAGATACGCAGTATTTT; CDR3 protein: CASSYVRATDTQYF
D gene: TRBD1; clone size: -; J gene: TRBJ1-6; V gene: TRBV10-2; CDR3 DNA: TGCGCCAGCAGTGAGCGACAGGGATACAATTCACCCCTCCACTTT; CDR3 protein: CASSERQGYNSPLHF